Each of the 5 T cell receptor beta chains below was sequenced from the same sample in a study of vaccination effects on CD4 cells after COVID-19. The data were produced by immunoSEQ multiplex PCR, yet TCRdb's version contains in-frame clones alone and is incomplete. The sample contains nearly 50,000 clones, around 70% of which appear only once. Which antigens these TCRs recognize remains unknown. CD4+ T cell isolation took place after 10 days of culture. Infection dated between March and December 2020, before the Alpha, Beta and Delta variants reached the United States. Each person got two doses of an mRNA SARS-CoV-2 vaccine, BNT162b2 or mRNA-1273. The material was CD4+ T cells from PBMCs cultured without peptide, obtained after COVID-19 vaccination. The receptors originated from a human donor who had a prior SARS-CoV-2 infection.

CDR3 sequence: CASSYVPSGRVGELFF. In nucleotides, the CDR3 is TGTGCCAGCAGTTACGTCCCCAGCGGGCGGGTCGGGGAGCTGTTTTTT. This chain joins TRBV6-5 and TRBJ2-2; D might be TRBD2 (6 bases). Trimming pared 2 bases from V and 7 bases from J, leaving 17 bases between. Germline CDR1 reads MNHEY; CDR2 reads SVGAGI. This CDR3 region has 16 residues.

This chain connects TRBV2 to TRBJ2-3, with D possibly TRBD1 on 6 matching bases. V lost 3 bases and J 8 bases, leaving 12 bases between the germline ends. Germline V gene data show CDR1 as SNHLY and CDR2 as FYNNEI. The CDR3 runs to 13 residues. The CDR3 spells CASSDMGAGTQYF. As DNA, the CDR3 is TGTGCCAGCAGTGATATGGGGGCCGGTACGCAGTATTTT.

The chain is built from TRBV9 and TRBJ2-7, with D maybe TRBD2 (6 bases). The germline V and J ends were trimmed by 3 bases and 2 bases, with 15 bases remaining between them. The germline V gene has CDR1 SGDLS and CDR2 YYNGEE. The CDR3 extends over 15 amino acids. CDR3 sequence reads: CASSEGGTWTYEQYF. The CDR3 DNA reads as TGTGCCAGCAGCGAAGGAGGGACCTGGACCTACGAGCAGTACTTC. The variable domain in full, with the rest retrieved from reference TRBV9 and TRBJ2-7, is DSGVTQTPKHLITATGQRVTLRCSPRSGDLSVYWYQQSLDQGLQFLIQYYNGEERAKGNILERFSAQQFPDLHSELNLSSLELGDSALYFCASSEGGTWTYEQYFGPGTRLTVT.

This rearrangement joins TRBV4-3 to TRBJ2-1; the D gene is possibly TRBD2 (6 bases). In germline, CDR1 is LGHNA, CDR2 YSLEER. V was clipped by 4 bases and J by 9 bases, with 16 bases between them. The CDR3 extends over 14 amino acids. In DNA, the CDR3 is TGCGCCAGCAGCCTCGTCGGGCGGGAAGGTGAGCAGTTCTTC. Translation gives CASSLVGREGEQFF.

This CDR3 reads CSVANQGAKGYF. CDR3 bases: TGCAGCGTTGCAAATCAGGGGGCTAAAGGCTATTTT. The chain combines TRBV29-1 with TRBJ2-3; 8 bases line up with TRBD1. Germline CDR1 is SQVTM and CDR2 is ANQGSEA. Trimming at V came to 4 bases and at J to 15 bases, leaving 12 bases not matched to a gene. This CDR3 is 12 amino acids long.